This T cell receptor (beta chain) is drawn from a study of metastatic and nonmetastatic thyroid tumors. Via MiXCR, TCRdb re-called the PCR reads. The data hold roughly 57,000 clones, with 20% to 25% observed a single time. No patient had received any treatment before thyroid surgery. This clone occurred many times. The CDR3 spans 16 residues. V lost 3 bases and J lost 2, with 14 bases in between. Germline V gene sequence: CDR1 SNHLY, CDR2 FYNNEI. This sequence joins TRBV2 and TRBJ1-3; D is undetermined. The TCR sequence derives from a female donor with papillary thyroid cancer or a benign thyroid nodule (not recorded which). Some clones in this sample may be carry-over from other donors' samples. Sequenced material: blood. CDR3 in DNA: TGTGCCAGCAGTGATGTTCCGGCACCCGCTGGAAACACCATATATTTT. This sequence encodes CASSDVPAPAGNTIYF. Filled out from reference TRBV2 and TRBJ1-3, the complete variable domain reads EPEVTQTPSHQVTQMGQEVILRCVPISNHLYFYWYRQILGQKVEFLVSFYNNEISEKSEIFDDQFSVERPDGSNFTLKIRSTKLEDSAMYFCASSDVPAPAGNTIYFGEGSWLTVV.